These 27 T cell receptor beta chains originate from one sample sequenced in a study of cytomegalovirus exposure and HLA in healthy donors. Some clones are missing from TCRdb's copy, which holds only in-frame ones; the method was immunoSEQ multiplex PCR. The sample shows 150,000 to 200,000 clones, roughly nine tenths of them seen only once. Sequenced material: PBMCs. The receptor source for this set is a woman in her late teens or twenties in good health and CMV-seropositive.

The DNA of the CDR3 is TGTGCCATCGGACTAGTGGATAGGAATGAGCAGTTCTTC. It is translated as CAIGLVDRNEQFF. The chain uses TRBV27 and TRBJ2-1; 7 bases are a match to TRBD2. CDR3 length: 13 amino acids. The V gene end was trimmed by 10 bases and the J gene end by 7 bases; junction bases not matched to a gene: 10. Per the germline V gene, CDR1 is MNHEY and CDR2 is SMNVEV (reference sequence).

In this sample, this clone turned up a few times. The CDR3 loop reads CASSLKGVQYF. The CDR3 DNA is TGTGCCAGCAGCCTCAAAGGGGTACAGTACTTC. V usage is TRBV14 and J usage is TRBJ2-5, with D possibly TRBD1 on 5 matching bases. Trimming shortened V by 4 bases and J by 11 bases, and 11 bases separated the two germline ends. This CDR3 contains 11 residues. Germline CDR1 is SGHDN and CDR2 is FVKESK.

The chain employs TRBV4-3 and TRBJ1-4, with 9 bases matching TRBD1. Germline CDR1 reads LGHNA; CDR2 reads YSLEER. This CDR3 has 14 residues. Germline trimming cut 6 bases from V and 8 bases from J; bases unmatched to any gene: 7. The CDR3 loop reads CASSRTGAGEKLFF. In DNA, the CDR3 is TGCGCCAGCAGTCGGACAGGGGCAGGAGAAAAACTGTTTTTT.

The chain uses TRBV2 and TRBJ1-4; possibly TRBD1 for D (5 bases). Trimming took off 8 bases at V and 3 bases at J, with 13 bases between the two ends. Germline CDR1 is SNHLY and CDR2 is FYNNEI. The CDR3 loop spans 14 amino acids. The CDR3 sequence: CASANRRPNEKLFF. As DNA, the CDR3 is TGTGCCAGCGCCAACAGGAGACCTAATGAAAAACTGTTTTTT.

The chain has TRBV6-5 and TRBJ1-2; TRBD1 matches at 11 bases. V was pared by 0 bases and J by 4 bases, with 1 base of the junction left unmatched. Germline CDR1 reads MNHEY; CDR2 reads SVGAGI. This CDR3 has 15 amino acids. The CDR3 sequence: CASSYSGQGGYGYTF. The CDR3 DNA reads TGTGCCAGCAGTTACTCGGGACAGGGGGGCTATGGCTACACCTTC.

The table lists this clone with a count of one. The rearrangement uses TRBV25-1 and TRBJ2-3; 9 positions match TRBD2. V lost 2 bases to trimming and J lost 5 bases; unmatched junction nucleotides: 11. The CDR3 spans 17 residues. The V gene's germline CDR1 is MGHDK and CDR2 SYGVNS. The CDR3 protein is CASSEGTGLAGRDTQYF. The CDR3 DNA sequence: TGTGCCAGCAGTGAAGGAACGGGGCTAGCGGGAAGAGATACGCAGTATTTT.

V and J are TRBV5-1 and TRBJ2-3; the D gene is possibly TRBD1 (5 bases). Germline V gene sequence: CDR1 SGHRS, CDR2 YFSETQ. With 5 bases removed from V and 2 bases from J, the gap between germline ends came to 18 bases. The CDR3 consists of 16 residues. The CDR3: CASSVADRGHTDTQYF. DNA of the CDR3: TGCGCCAGCAGTGTGGCCGACAGAGGTCACACAGATACGCAGTATTTT.

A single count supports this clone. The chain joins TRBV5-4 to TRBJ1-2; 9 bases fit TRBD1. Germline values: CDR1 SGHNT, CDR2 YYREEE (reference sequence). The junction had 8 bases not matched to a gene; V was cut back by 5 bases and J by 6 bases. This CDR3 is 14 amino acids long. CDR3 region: CASSAGQGRDGYTF. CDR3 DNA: TGTGCCAGCAGTGCGGGACAGGGACGGGATGGCTACACCTTC.

The DNA of the CDR3 is TGTGCCAGCAGTTACAGTCGCAGCACTGAAGCTTTCTTT. Protein product: CASSYSRSTEAFF. The V and J genes are TRBV27 and TRBJ1-1; D unclear. This CDR3 contains 13 residues. The germline CDR1 and CDR2 sequences are MNHEY and SMNVEV (reference sequence). The ends were cut back, 4 bases at V and 4 bases at J, with 10 bases in the middle.

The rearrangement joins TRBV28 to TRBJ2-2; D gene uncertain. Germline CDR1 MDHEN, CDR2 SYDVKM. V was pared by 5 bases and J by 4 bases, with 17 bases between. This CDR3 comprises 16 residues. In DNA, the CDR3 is TGTGCCAGCAGTCCCCTAGTACGTGTCGCCACCGGGGAGCTGTTTTTT. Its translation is CASSPLVRVATGELFF.

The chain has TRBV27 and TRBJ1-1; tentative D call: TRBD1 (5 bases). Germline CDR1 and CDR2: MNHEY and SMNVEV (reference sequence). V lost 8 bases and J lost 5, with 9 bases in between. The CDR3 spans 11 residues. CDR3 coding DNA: TGTGCCAGCCACCGGGGGACTGAAGCTTTCTTT. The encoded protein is CASHRGTEAFF.

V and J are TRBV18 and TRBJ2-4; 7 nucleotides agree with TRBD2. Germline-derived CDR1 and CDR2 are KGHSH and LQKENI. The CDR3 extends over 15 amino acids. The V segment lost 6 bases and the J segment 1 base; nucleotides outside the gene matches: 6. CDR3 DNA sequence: TGTGCCAGCTCGGAAGCGGGGTTGGCCAAAAACATTCAGTACTTC. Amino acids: CASSEAGLAKNIQYF. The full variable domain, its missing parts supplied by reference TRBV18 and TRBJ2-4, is NAGVMQNPRHLVRRRGQEARLRCSPMKGHSHVYWYRQLPEEGLKFMVYLQKENIIDESGMPKERFSAEFPKEGPSILRIQQVVRGDSAAYFCASSEAGLAKNIQYFGAGTRLSVL.

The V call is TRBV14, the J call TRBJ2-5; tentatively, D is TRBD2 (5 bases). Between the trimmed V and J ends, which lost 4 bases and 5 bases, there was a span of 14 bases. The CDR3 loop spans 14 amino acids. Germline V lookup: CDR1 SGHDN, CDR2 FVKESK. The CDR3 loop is CASSPFSGSETQYF. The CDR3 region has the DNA TGTGCCAGCAGCCCTTTCAGCGGCTCCGAGACCCAGTACTTC.

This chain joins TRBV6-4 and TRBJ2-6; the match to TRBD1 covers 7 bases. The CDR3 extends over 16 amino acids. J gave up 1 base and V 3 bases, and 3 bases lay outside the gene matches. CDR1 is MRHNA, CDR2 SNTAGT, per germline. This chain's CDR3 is CASSESRGSGANVLTF. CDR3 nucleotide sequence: TGTGCCAGCAGTGAATCCAGGGGGTCTGGGGCCAACGTCCTGACTTTC.

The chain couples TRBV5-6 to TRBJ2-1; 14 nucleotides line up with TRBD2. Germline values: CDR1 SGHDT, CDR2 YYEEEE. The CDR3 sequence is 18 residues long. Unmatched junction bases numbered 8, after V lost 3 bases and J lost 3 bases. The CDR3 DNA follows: TGTGCCAGCAGCTCAAGGACTAGCGGGGGGCGGGGCTACAATGAGCAGTTCTTC. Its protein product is CASSSRTSGGRGYNEQFF. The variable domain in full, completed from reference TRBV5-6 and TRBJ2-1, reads DAGVTQSPTHLIKTRGQQVTLRCSPKSGHDTVSWYQQALGQGPQFIFQYYEEEERQRGNFPDRFSGHQFPNYSSELNVNALLLGDSALYLCASSSRTSGGRGYNEQFFGPGTRLTVL.

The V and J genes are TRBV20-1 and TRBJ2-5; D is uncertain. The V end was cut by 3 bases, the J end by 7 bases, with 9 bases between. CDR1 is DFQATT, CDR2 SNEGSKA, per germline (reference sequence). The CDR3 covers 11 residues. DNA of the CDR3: TGCAGTGCTAGTTCTCGCGGGACCCAGTACTTC. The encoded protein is CSASSRGTQYF.

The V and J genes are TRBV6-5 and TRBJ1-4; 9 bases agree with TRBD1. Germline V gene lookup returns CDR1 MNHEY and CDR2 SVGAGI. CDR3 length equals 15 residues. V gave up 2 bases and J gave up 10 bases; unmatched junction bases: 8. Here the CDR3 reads CASSYRIGQGPKLFF. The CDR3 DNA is TGTGCCAGCAGTTACAGGATAGGACAGGGGCCAAAACTGTTTTTT.

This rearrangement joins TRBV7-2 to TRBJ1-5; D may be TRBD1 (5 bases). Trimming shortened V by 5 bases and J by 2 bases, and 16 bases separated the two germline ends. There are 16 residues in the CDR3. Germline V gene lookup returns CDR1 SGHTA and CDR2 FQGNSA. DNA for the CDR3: TGTGCCAGCAGCCCCCGGGGGGGGACGGGCAATCAGCCCCAGCATTTT. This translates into CASSPRGGTGNQPQHF.

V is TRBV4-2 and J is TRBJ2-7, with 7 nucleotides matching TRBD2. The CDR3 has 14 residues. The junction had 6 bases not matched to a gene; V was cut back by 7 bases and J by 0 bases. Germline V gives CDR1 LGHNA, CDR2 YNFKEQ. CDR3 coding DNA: TGTGCCAGCACAGAGGGAGGGGACTCCTACGAGCAGTACTTC. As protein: CASTEGGDSYEQYF.

The CDR3 DNA is TGTGCCAGCAGCTTGGGGAGACGGGTAAACACTGAAGCTTTCTTT. Amino acid sequence: CASSLGRRVNTEAFF. This chain joins TRBV7-9 and TRBJ1-1, with D uncertain. V was cut by 3 bases and J by 2 bases, with 13 bases left in between. The CDR3 extends over 15 amino acids. The germline gives CDR1 SEHNR, CDR2 FQNEAQ (reference sequence).

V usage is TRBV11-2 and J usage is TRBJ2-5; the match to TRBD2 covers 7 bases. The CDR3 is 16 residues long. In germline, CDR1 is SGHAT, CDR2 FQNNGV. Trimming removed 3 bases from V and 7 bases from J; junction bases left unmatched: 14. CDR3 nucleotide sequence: TGTGCCAGCAGCTTGGGCGGGAGCCTCCCCCGAGGGACCCAGTACTTC. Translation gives CASSLGGSLPRGTQYF.

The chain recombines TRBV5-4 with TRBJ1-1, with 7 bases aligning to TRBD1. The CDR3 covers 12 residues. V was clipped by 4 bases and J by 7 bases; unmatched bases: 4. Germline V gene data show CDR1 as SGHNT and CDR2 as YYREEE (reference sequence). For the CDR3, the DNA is TGTGCCAGCAGCCCTACAGGGGTTGAAGCTTTCTTT. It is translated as CASSPTGVEAFF.

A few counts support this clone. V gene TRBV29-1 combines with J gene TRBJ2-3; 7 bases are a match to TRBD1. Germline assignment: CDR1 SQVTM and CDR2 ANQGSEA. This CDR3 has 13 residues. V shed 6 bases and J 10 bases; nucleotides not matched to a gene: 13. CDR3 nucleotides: TGCAGCGTCCGGAAGCCACAGGGGTATCCGCAGTATTTT. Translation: CSVRKPQGYPQYF.

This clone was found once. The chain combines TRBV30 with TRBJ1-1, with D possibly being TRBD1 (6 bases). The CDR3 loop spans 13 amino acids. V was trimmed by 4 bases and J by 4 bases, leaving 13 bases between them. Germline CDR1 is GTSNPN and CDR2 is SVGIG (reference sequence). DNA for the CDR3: TGTGCCTGGAAGAGGCAGGGGATCACTGAAGCTTTCTTT. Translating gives CAWKRQGITEAFF.

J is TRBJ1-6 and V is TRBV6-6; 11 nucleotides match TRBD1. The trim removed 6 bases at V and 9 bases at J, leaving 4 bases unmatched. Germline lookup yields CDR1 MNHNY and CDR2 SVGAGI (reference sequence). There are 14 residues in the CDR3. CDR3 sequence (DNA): TGTGCCAGCAGGTCCGGGACAGGGGGTTCACCCCTCCACTTT. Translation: CASRSGTGGSPLHF.

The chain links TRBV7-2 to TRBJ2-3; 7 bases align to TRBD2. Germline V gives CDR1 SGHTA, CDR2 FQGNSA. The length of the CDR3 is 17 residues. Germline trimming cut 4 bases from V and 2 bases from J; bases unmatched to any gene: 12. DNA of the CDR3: TGTGCCAGCAGCTCCGCTTTCGCGGGAGCCCTCACAGATACGCAGTATTTT. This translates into CASSSAFAGALTDTQYF.

This chain's CDR3 is CASSVEGLAVPGELFF. DNA for the CDR3: TGTGCCAGCAGCGTAGAGGGACTAGCGGTCCCCGGGGAGCTGTTTTTT. The chain employs TRBV9 and TRBJ2-2, with 11 bases that match TRBD2. This CDR3 comprises 16 residues. The trim removed 0 bases at V and 6 bases at J, leaving 4 bases unmatched. Looked up from germline, CDR1 is SGDLS and CDR2 is YYNGEE.